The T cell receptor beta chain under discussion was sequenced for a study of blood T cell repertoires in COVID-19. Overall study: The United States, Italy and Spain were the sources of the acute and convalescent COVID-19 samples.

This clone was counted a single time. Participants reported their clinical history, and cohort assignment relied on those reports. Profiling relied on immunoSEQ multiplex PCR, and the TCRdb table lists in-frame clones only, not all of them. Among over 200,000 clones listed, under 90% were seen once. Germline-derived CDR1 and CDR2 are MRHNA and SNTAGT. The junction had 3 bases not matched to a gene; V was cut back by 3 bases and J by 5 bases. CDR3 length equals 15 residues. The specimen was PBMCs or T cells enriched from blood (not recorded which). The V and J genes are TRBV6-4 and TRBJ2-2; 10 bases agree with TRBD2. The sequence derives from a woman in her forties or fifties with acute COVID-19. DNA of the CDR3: TGTGCCAGCAGTGAGGCTAGCGGGGGTACCGGGGAGCTGTTTTTT. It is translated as CASSEASGGTGELFF.